Below are 7 T cell receptor beta chains sequenced from a single sample in a study of blood T cell repertoires in COVID-19. TCRdb keeps only in-frame clones here, not all; method: immunoSEQ multiplex PCR. The table lists 6,400 or so clones, around 67% of them singletons, with approximately 15% in the top ten. Material for sequencing was peripheral blood. These receptors were collected from a man aged 55-75 years with acute or convalescent COVID-19.

This chain uses TRBV11-2 with TRBJ1-1; D unclear. The CDR3 runs 13 residues. V was trimmed by 1 base and J by 4 bases, leaving 7 bases between them. The germline V gene encodes CDR1 SGHAT and CDR2 FQNNGV. The CDR3 reads CASSLVSATEAFF. The CDR3 coding sequence is TGTGCCAGCAGCTTAGTGAGCGCCACTGAAGCTTTCTTT. Using reference TRBV11-2 and TRBJ1-1 for the parts outside the CDR3, the full variable domain is EAGVAQSPRYKIIEKRQSVAFWCNPISGHATLYWYQQILGQGPKLLIQFQNNGVVDDSQLPKDRFSAERLKGVDSTLKIQPAKLEDSAVYLCASSLVSATEAFFGQGTRLTVV.

V usage is TRBV7-2 and J usage is TRBJ1-6, with D possibly matching TRBD1 (5 bases). The CDR3 has 14 residues. Germline V gene sequence: CDR1 SGHTA, CDR2 FQGNSA. Deletions cut 3 bases from V and 10 bases from J, with 13 bases between. DNA for the CDR3: TGTGCCAGCAGCTTCGGCAGGGCCGAGTCACCCCTCCACTTT. Translated, it gives CASSFGRAESPLHF.

The chain uses TRBV5-1 and TRBJ2-7; 8 nucleotides line up with TRBD1. The germline CDR1 and CDR2 sequences are SGHRS and YFSETQ. Trimming took 4 bases from V and 1 from J; bases not matched to a gene: 7. This CDR3 region has 15 residues. CDR3 sequence (DNA): TGCGCCAGCAGCCCTCAGGGGGCTCCGTCCTACGAGCAGTACTTC. Protein sequence: CASSPQGAPSYEQYF.

The chain carries TRBV5-1 and TRBJ2-1, with D perhaps matching TRBD2 (5 bases). The V end was cut by 4 bases, the J end by 8 bases, with 19 bases between. This CDR3 contains 15 residues. The V gene's germline CDR1 is SGHRS and CDR2 YFSETQ. The CDR3 sequence: CASSVGTGYLDEQFF. DNA for the CDR3: TGCGCCAGCAGCGTGGGAACGGGATATCTGGATGAGCAGTTCTTC.

This chain joins TRBV7-9 and TRBJ1-1; D unresolved. CDR1 and CDR2 (germline): SEHNR, FQNEAQ (reference sequence). The CDR3 has 13 residues. V was shortened by 3 bases and J by 6 bases, with 11 bases between the two germline ends. CDR3 coding DNA: TGTGCCAGCAGCTTCCCTAGTCCCTCTGAAGCTTTCTTT. Translated: CASSFPSPSEAFF.

V usage is TRBV3-1 (or the pseudogene TRBV3-2) and J usage is TRBJ1-2, with TRBD1 matching over 10 bases. This CDR3 contains 14 residues. Germline trimming cut 4 bases from V and 6 bases from J; bases unmatched to any gene: 5. Germline CDR1 is LGHDT and CDR2 is YNNKEL (reference sequence). The CDR3 DNA reads TGTGCCAGCAGCCGCGACAGGGGGCACAATGGCTACACCTTC. Amino acids: CASSRDRGHNGYTF.

This clone was observed a few times. The rearrangement joins TRBV7-2 to TRBJ1-2; perhaps TRBD1 as D (5 bases). This CDR3 contains 14 residues. CDR1 is SGHTA and CDR2 is FQGNSA in the germline V gene. Trimming removed 3 bases from V and 6 bases from J, with 14 bases in between. For the CDR3, the DNA is TGTGCCAGCAGCTTGGGACTAATCCGCGATGGCTACACCTTC. Translated, it gives CASSLGLIRDGYTF.